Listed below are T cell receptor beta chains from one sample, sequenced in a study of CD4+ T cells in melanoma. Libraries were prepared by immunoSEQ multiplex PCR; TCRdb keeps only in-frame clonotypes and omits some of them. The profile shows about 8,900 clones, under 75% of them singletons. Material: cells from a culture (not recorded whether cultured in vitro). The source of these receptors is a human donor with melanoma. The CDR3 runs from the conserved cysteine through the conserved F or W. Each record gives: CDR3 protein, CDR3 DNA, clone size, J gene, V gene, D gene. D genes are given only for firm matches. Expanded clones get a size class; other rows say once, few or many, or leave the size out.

cdr3_aa: CASSTGTGSGRRETQYF
cdr3_nt: TGTGCCAGCAGCACTGGGACAGGGAGTGGTCGACGGGAGACCCAGTACTTC
clone_size: few
j_call: TRBJ2-5
v_call: TRBV5-8
d_call: TRBD1

cdr3_aa: CASSEVYPNSYEQYF
cdr3_nt: TGTGCCAGCAGTGAGGTCTACCCGAACTCCTACGAGCAGTACTTC
clone_size: NA
j_call: TRBJ2-7
v_call: TRBV2
d_call: NA

cdr3_aa: CASSDYFSGDEQYF
cdr3_nt: TGTGCCAGCAGTGATTATTTCTCAGGGGACGAGCAGTACTTC
clone_size: NA
j_call: TRBJ2-7
v_call: TRBV2
d_call: NA

cdr3_aa: CASSRETGRNQPQHF
cdr3_nt: TGTGCCAGCAGCCGGGAGACAGGGAGAAATCAGCCCCAGCATTTT
clone_size: NA
j_call: TRBJ1-5
v_call: TRBV7-6
d_call: TRBD1

cdr3_aa: CSAPGGATQYF
cdr3_nt: TGCAGTGCTCCCGGGGGGGCCACGCAGTACTTC
clone_size: NA
j_call: TRBJ2-7
v_call: TRBV20-1
d_call: TRBD2

cdr3_aa: CASSYSGLSNEQYF
cdr3_nt: TGTGCCAGCAGTTACTCTGGACTATCCAACGAGCAGTACTTC
clone_size: NA
j_call: TRBJ2-7
v_call: TRBV6-5
d_call: NA

cdr3_aa: CASSSDDYTEAFF
cdr3_nt: TGTGCCAGCAGCTCGGACGATTACACTGAAGCTTTCTTT
clone_size: NA
j_call: TRBJ1-1
v_call: TRBV5-1
d_call: NA

cdr3_aa: CASSQDNGDMYQETQYF
cdr3_nt: TGTGCCAGCAGCCAAGATAACGGGGACATGTACCAAGAGACCCAGTACTTC
clone_size: NA
j_call: TRBJ2-5
v_call: TRBV4-2
d_call: NA

cdr3_aa: CASSIWGRGEKLFF
cdr3_nt: TGTGCCAGTAGTATCTGGGGGCGCGGGGAAAAACTGTTTTTT
clone_size: NA
j_call: TRBJ1-4
v_call: TRBV19
d_call: NA

cdr3_aa: CASRPRGGIAEAFF
cdr3_nt: TGCGCCAGCCGGCCCCGGGGGGGGATTGCTGAAGCTTTCTTT
clone_size: NA
j_call: TRBJ1-1
v_call: TRBV10-2
d_call: NA